Each of the 2 T cell receptor beta chains below was sequenced from the same sample in a study of blood T cell repertoires in COVID-19. Generated by immunoSEQ multiplex PCR, the TCRdb table keeps only in-frame clones and is missing some. The sample consists of 200,000 or so clones, approximately 83% of them appearing once. Sequences were obtained from PBMCs or T cells enriched from blood (not recorded which). The receptors shown here come from a man aged 40-49 years who had recovered from COVID-19.

This rearrangement joins TRBV7-9 to TRBJ2-3; 8 bases align to TRBD2. Germline CDR1 SEHNR, CDR2 FQNEAQ (reference sequence). CDR3 length: 17 residues. Unmatched junction bases numbered 15, after V lost 5 bases and J lost 5 bases. As DNA, the CDR3 is TGTGCCAGCAGCCCCCGTAGGGCGGGGGGTAAATTAGATACGCAGTATTTT. Amino acids: CASSPRRAGGKLDTQYF.

The chain recombines TRBV5-1 with TRBJ2-7, with TRBD1 matching over 7 bases. This CDR3 contains 16 residues. Germline V gene data show CDR1 as SGHRS and CDR2 as YFSETQ. The junction had 8 bases not matched to a gene; V was cut back by 0 bases and J by 2 bases. For the CDR3, the DNA is TGCGCCAGCAGCTTGGATCGAAGAGGGGGCCCCTACGAGCAGTACTTC. It encodes CASSLDRRGGPYEQYF. The complete variable domain, with remaining parts taken from reference TRBV5-1 and TRBJ2-7, reads KAGVTQTPRYLIKTRGQQVTLSCSPISGHRSVSWYQQTPGQGLQFLFEYFSETQRNKGNFPGRFSGRQFSNSRSEMNVSTLELGDSALYLCASSLDRRGGPYEQYFGPGTRLTVT.